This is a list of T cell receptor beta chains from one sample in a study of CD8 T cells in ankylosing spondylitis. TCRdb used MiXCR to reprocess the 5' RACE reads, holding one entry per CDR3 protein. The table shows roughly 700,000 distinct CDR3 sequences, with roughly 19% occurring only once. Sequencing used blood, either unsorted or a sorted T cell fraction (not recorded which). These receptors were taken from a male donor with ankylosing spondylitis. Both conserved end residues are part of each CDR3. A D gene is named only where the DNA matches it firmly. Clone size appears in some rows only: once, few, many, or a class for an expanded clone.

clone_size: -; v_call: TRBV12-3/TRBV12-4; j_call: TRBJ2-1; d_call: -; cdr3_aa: CASSLSVRGENNEQFF; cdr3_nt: TGTGCCAGCAGTTTATCCGTGAGGGGGGAGAACAATGAGCAGTTCTTC
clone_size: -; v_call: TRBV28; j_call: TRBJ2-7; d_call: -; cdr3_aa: CASSLNPSYEQYF; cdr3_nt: TGTGCCAGCAGTTTAAACCCCAGCTACGAGCAGTACTTC
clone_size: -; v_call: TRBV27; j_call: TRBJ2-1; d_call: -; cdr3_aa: CASSLLGAGDSYNEQFF; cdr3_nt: TGTGCCAGCAGTTTACTAGGGGCAGGAGACTCCTACAATGAGCAGTTCTTC
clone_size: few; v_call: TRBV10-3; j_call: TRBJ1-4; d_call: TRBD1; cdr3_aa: CAISDPQGGRNEKLFF; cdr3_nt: TGTGCCATCAGTGACCCGCAAGGGGGCCGGAATGAAAAACTGTTTTTT
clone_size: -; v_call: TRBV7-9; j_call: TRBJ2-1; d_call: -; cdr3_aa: CASSEELAPFGYNEQFF; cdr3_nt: TGTGCCAGCAGCGAAGAACTAGCACCCTTTGGGTACAATGAGCAGTTCTTC
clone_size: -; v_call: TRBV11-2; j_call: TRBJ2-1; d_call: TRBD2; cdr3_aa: CASSPRLAGGQREYNEQFF; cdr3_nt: TGTGCCAGCAGCCCCAGACTAGCGGGGGGCCAGCGCGAATACAATGAGCAGTTCTTC
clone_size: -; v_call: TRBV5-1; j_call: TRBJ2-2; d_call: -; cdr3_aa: CASRYPLTGTGELFF; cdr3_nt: TGCGCCAGCAGATATCCACTTACGGGAACCGGGGAGCTGTTTTTT
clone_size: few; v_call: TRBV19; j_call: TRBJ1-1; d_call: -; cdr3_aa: CASGDILNPPTEAFF; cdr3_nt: TGTGCCAGTGGGGACATTCTGAATCCTCCCACTGAAGCTTTCTTT
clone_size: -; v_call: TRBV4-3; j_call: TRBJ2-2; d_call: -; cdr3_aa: CASSQGYNTGELFF; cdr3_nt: TGCGCCAGCAGCCAAGGTTACAACACCGGGGAGCTGTTTTTT
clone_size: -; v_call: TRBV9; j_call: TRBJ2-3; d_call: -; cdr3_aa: CASSGLRGDTQYF; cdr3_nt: TGTGCCAGCAGCGGTCTTAGAGGAGATACGCAGTATTTT
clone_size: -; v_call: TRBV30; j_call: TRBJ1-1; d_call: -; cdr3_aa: CAWSVRVMGGGQGAFF; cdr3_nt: TGTGCCTGGAGTGTACGCGTAATGGGAGGCGGTCAGGGGGCTTTCTTT
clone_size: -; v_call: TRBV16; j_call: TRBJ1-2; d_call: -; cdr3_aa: CASSQSGPRDNYGYTF; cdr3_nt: TGTGCCAGCAGCCAATCGGGGCCCCGGGACAACTATGGCTACACCTTC
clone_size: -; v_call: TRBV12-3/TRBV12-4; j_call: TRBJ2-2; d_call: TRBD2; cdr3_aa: CASSPDLSGRGTGELFF; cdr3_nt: TGTGCCAGCAGTCCGGACCTTAGCGGGAGAGGCACCGGGGAGCTGTTTTTT
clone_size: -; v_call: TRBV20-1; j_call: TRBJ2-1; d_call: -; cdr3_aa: CSAERSDNEQFF; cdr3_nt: TGCAGTGCGGAAAGGTCGGACAATGAGCAGTTCTTC
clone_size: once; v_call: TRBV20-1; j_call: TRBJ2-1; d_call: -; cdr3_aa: CSALDLEQFF; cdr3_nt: TGCAGTGCCCTTGACTTAGAGCAGTTCTTC
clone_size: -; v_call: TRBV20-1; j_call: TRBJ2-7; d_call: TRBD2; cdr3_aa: CSARSQAAGGPLGYEQYF; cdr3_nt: TGCAGTGCTAGGTCACAGGCGGCGGGAGGGCCCCTCGGCTACGAGCAGTACTTC
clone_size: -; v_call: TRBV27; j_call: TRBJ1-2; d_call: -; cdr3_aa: CASRATGYGYTF; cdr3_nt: TGTGCCAGCAGGGCGACGGGTTATGGCTACACCTTC
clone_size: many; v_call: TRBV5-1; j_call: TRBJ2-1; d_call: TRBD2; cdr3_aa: CASSSPDGTSGANHNYNEQFF; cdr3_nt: TGCGCCAGCAGCTCACCGGACGGGACTAGCGGGGCGAACCATAATTACAATGAGCAGTTCTTC
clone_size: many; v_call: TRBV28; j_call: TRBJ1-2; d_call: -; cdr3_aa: CASSPGPGGWNYGYTF; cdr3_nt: TGTGCCAGCAGTCCCGGGCCGGGGGGGTGGAACTATGGCTACACCTTC
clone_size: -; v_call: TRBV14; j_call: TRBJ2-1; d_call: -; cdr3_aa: CASSRTLYNEQFF; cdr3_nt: TGTGCCAGCAGCAGGACCCTTTACAATGAGCAGTTCTTC
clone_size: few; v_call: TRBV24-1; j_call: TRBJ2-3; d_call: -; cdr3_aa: CATSDPSGTGRRDTQYF; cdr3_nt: TGTGCCACCAGTGATCCCTCGGGTACAGGACGACGGGATACGCAGTATTTT
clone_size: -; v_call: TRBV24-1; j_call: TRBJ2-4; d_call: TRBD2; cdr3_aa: CATSEGLAGNIQYF; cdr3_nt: TGTGCCACCAGTGAGGGACTAGCAGGGAACATTCAGTACTTC
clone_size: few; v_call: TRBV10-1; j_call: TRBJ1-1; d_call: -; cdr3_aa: CASSESGGITEAFF; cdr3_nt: TGCGCCAGCAGTGAGTCAGGAGGGATCACTGAAGCTTTCTTT
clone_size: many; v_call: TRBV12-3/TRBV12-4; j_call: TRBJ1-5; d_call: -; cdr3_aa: CASSSRGYQPQHF; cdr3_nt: TGTGCCAGCAGTTCCAGGGGATATCAGCCCCAGCATTTT
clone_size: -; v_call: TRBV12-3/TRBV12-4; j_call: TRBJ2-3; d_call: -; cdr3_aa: CASGILGADTQYF; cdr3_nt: TGTGCCAGCGGGATCCTCGGTGCAGATACGCAGTATTTT
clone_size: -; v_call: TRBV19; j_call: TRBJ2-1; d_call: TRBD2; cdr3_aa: CASSIQARGRGEQFF; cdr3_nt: TGTGCCAGTAGTATACAAGCGAGAGGGAGGGGTGAGCAGTTCTTC
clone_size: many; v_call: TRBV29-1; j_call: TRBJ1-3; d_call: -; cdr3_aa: CSVAPGSGNTIYF; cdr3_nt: TGCAGCGTTGCACCCGGCTCTGGAAACACCATATATTTT
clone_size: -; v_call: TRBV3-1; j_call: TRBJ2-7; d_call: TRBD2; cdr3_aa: CASSHPTSSSYEQYF; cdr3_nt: TGTGCCAGCAGCCACCCGACTAGCTCTAGCTACGAGCAGTACTTC
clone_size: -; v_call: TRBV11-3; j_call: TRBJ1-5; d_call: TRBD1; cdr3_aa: CASHARGGWNQPQHF; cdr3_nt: TGTGCCAGCCATGCCAGGGGGGGGTGGAATCAGCCCCAGCATTTT
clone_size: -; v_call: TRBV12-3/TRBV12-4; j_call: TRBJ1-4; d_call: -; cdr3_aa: CASSLRSEKLFF; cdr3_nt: TGTGCCAGCAGTTTAAGAAGTGAAAAACTGTTTTTT
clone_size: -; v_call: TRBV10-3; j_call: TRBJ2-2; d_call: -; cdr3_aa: CAITGTPNTGELFF; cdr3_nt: TGTGCCATCACCGGGACACCGAACACCGGGGAGCTGTTTTTT
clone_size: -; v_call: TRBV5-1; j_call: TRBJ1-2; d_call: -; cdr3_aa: CASSPNRNNYGYTF; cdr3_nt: TGCGCCAGCAGCCCCAACAGAAACAACTATGGCTACACCTTC
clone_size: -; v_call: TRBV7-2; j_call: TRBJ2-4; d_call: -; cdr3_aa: CASSLDPPLAKNIQYF; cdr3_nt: TGTGCCAGCAGCTTAGACCCCCCCCTGGCCAAAAACATTCAGTACTTC
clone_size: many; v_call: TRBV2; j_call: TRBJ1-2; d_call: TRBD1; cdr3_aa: CASSVDRDNGYTF; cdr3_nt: TGTGCCAGCAGTGTGGACAGGGACAATGGCTACACCTTC
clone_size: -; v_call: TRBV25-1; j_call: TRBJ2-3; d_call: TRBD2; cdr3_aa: CASSESGLAGSTDTQYF; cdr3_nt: TGTGCCAGCAGTGAGTCGGGACTAGCGGGCAGCACAGATACGCAGTATTTT
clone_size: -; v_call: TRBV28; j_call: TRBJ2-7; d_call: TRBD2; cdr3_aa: CASYTGTSGTYEQYF; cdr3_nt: TGTGCCAGCTATACCGGGACTAGCGGAACCTACGAGCAGTACTTC
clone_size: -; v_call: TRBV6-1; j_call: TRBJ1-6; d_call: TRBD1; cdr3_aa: CASSAQGYNSPLHF; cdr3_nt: TGTGCCAGCAGTGCACAGGGGTACAATTCACCCCTCCACTTT